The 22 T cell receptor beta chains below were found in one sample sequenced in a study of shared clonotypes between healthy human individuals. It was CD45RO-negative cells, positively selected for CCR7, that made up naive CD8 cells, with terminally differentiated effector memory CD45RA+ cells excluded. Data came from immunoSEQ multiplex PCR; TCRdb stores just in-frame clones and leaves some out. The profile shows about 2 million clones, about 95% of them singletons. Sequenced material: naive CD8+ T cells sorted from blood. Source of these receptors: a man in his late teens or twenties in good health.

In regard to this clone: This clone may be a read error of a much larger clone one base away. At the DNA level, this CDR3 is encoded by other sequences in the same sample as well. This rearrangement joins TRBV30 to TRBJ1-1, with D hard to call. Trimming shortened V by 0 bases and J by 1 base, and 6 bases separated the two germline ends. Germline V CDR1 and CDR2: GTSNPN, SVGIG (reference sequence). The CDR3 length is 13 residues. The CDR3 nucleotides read TGTGCCTGGAGTGTTGGGGAGAACACTGAAGCTTTCTTT. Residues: CAWSVGENTEAFF.

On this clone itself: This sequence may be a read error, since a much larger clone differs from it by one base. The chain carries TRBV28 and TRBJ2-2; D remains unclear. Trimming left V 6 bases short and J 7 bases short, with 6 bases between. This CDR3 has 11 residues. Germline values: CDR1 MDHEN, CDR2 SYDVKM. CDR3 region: CASSPHGELFF. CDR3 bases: TGTGCCAGCAGCCCCCACGGGGAGCTGTTTTTT.

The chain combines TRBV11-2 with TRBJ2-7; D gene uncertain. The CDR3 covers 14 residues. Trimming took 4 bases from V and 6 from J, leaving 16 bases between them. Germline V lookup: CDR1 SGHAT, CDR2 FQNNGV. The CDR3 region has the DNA TGTGCCAGCAGCTCCACAATGCCCCTGGGCGAGCAGTACTTC. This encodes CASSSTMPLGEQYF.

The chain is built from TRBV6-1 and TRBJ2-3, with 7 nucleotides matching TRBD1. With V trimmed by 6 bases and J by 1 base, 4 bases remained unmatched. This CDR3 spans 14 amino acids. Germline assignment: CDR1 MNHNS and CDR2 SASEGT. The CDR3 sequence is CASSPGTGTDTQYF. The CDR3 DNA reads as TGTGCCAGCAGCCCCGGGACAGGCACAGATACGCAGTATTTT.

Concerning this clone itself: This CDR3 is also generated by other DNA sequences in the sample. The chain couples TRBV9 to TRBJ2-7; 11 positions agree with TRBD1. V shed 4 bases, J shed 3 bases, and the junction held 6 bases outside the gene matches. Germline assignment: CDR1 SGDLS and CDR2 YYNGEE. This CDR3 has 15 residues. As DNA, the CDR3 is TGTGCCAGCAGCCCCGCCGGGACAGGGGGCTACGAGCAGTACTTC. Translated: CASSPAGTGGYEQYF.

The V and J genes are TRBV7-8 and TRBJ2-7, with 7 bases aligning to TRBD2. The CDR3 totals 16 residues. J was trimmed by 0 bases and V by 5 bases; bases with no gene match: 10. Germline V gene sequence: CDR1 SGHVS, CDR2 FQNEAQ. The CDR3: CASSPTVGGVSYEQYF. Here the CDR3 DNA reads TGTGCCAGCAGCCCTACAGTGGGAGGGGTCTCCTACGAGCAGTACTTC.

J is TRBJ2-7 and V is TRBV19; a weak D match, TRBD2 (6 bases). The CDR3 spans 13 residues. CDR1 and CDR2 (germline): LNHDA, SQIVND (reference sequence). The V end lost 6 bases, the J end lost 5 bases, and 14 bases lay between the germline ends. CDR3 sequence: CASREGGGDEQYF. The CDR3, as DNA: TGTGCCAGTAGAGAGGGAGGCGGGGACGAGCAGTACTTC.

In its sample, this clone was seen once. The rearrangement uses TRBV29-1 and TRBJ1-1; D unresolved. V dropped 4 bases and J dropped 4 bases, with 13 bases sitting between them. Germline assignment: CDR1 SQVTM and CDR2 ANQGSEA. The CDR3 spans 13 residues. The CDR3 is CSVVFETGTEAFF. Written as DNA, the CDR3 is TGCAGCGTTGTATTCGAAACCGGCACTGAAGCTTTCTTT.

This CDR3 reads CASSWGPTGELFF. In DNA, the CDR3 is TGTGCCAGCAGCTGGGGCCCTACCGGGGAGCTGTTTTTT. The V and J genes are TRBV5-6 and TRBJ2-2; a possible D gene is TRBD1 (5 bases). This CDR3 is built from 13 residues. Trimming shortened V by 3 bases and J by 5 bases, and 8 bases separated the two germline ends. Germline lookup yields CDR1 SGHDT and CDR2 YYEEEE.

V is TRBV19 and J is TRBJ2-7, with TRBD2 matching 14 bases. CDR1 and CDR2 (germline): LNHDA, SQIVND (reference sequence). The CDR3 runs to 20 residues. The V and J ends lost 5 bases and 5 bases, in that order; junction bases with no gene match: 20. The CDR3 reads CASSLKPGTSGSWAFDEQYF. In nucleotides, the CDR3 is TGTGCCAGTAGTTTAAAACCCGGGACTAGCGGGAGTTGGGCCTTCGACGAGCAGTACTTC.

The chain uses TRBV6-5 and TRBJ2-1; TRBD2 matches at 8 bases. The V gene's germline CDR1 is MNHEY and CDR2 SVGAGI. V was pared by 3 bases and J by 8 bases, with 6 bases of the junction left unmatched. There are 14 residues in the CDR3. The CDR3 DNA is TGTGCCAGCAGTTATCTCCCGGGGGGGGATGAGCAGTTCTTC. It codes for CASSYLPGGDEQFF.

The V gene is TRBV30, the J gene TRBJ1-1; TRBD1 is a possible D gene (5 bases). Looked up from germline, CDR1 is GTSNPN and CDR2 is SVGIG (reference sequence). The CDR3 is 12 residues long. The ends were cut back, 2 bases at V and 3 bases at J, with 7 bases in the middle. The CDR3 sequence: CAWSFRDTEAFF. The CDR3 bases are TGTGCCTGGAGTTTCAGGGACACTGAAGCTTTCTTT. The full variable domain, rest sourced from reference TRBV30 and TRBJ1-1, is SQTIHQWPATLVQPVGSPLSLECTVEGTSNPNLYWYRQAAGRGLQLLFYSVGIGQISSEVPQNLSASRPQDRQFILSSKKLLLSDSGFYLCAWSFRDTEAFFGQGTRLTVV.

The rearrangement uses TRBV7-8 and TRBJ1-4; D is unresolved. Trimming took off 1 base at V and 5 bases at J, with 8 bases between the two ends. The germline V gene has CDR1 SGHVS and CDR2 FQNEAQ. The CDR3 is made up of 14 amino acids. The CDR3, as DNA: TGTGCCAGCAGCTTAGATCAAGGGAATGAAAAACTGTTTTTT. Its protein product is CASSLDQGNEKLFF.

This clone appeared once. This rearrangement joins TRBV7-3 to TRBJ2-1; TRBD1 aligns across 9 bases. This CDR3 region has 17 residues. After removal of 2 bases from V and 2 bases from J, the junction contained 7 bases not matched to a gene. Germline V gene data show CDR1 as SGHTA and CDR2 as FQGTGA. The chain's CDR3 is CASSLGGQGGTYNEQFF. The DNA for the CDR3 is TGTGCCAGCAGCTTAGGGGGACAGGGAGGGACCTACAATGAGCAGTTCTTC.

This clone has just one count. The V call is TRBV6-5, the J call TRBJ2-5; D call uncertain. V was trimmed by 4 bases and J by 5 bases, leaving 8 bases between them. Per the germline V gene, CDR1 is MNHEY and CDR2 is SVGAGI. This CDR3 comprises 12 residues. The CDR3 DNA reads TGTGCCAGCAGTTCGAGCCCGGAGACCCAGTACTTC. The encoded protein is CASSSSPETQYF.

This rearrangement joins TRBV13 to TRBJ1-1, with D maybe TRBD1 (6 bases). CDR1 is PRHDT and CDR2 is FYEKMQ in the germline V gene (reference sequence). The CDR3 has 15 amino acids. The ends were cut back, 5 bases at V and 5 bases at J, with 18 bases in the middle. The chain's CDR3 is CASSVIQGMETEAFF. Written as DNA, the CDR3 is TGTGCCAGCAGCGTTATACAGGGTATGGAAACTGAAGCTTTCTTT.

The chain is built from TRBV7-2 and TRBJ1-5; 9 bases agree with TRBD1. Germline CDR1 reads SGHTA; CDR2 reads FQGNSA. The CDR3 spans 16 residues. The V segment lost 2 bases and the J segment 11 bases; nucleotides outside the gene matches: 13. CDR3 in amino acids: CASSLIIGTGKTTQHF. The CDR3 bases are TGTGCCAGCAGCTTAATAATAGGGACAGGGAAGACGACCCAGCATTTT.

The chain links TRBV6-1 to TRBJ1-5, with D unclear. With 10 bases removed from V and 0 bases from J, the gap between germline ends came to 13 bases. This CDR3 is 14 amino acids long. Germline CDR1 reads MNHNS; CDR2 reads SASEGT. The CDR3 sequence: CATSGGYSNQPQHF. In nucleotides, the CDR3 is TGTGCCACCTCAGGTGGGTATAGCAATCAGCCCCAGCATTTT.

CDR3 nucleotide sequence: TGTGCCACCAGGAACCCCGGGGCGTACGAGCAGTACTTC. Residues: CATRNPGAYEQYF. V is TRBV10-3 and J is TRBJ2-7; D may match TRBD1 or TRBD2 (5 bases each). CDR3 length: 13 residues. V lost 10 bases and J lost 4, with 17 bases in between. Germline CDR1 and CDR2: ENHRY and SYGVKD.

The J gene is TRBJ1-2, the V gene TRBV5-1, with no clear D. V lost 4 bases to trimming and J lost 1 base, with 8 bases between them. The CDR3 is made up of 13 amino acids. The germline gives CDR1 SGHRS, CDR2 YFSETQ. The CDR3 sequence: CASSGPDNYGYTF. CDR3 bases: TGCGCCAGCAGCGGTCCCGATAACTATGGCTACACCTTC.

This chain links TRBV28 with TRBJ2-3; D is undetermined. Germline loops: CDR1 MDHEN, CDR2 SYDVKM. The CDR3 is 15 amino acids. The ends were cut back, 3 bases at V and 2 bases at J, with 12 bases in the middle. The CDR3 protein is CASSFGPLPTDTQYF. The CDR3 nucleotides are TGTGCCAGCAGTTTCGGGCCCCTCCCCACAGATACGCAGTATTTT.

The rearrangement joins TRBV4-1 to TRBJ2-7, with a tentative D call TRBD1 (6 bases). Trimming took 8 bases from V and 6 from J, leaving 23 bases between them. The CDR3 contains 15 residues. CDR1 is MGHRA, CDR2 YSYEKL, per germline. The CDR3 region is CASAREAGAPGEQYF. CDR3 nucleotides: TGCGCCAGCGCTCGAGAGGCAGGGGCGCCGGGCGAGCAGTACTTC.